Following are 18 T cell receptor beta chains from one sample sequenced in a study of blood T cell repertoires in COVID-19. Some clones are missing from TCRdb's copy, which holds only in-frame ones; the method was immunoSEQ multiplex PCR. The sample carries over 200,000 clones, around 90% recorded once. Material for sequencing was PBMCs or T cells enriched from blood (not recorded which). The origin of the receptors is a woman aged 25 to 39 who had been exposed to COVID-19.

The V call is TRBV9, the J call TRBJ2-1, with 12 nucleotides matching TRBD2. V trimming: 0 bases; J trimming: 6 bases; junction bases outside the gene matches: 7. Germline assignment: CDR1 SGDLS and CDR2 YYNGEE. The CDR3 sequence is 17 residues long. This CDR3 is CASSVDPSGRAANEQFF. CDR3 DNA sequence: TGTGCCAGCAGCGTAGATCCTAGCGGGAGGGCCGCCAATGAGCAGTTCTTC.

This chain uses TRBV5-1 with TRBJ1-6; weak D call: TRBD1 (5 bases). This CDR3 has 13 amino acids. Looked up from germline, CDR1 is SGHRS and CDR2 is YFSETQ. V gave up 0 bases and J gave up 7 bases, with 5 bases separating them. The CDR3 region is CASSLGQNSPLHF. DNA for the CDR3: TGCGCCAGCAGCTTGGGACAGAATTCACCCCTCCACTTT.

CDR3 sequence reads: CASSPEAVSYEQYF. The CDR3 DNA follows: TGCGCCAGCAGCCCGGAAGCGGTCTCCTACGAGCAGTACTTC. The J gene is TRBJ2-7, the V gene TRBV5-1; perhaps TRBD2 as D (5 bases). Germline V lookup: CDR1 SGHRS, CDR2 YFSETQ. The CDR3 is made up of 14 amino acids. V was clipped by 4 bases and J by 0 bases, with 11 bases between them.

V is TRBV11-3 and J is TRBJ2-2, with 7 bases identical to TRBD1. Unmatched junction bases numbered 6, after V lost 5 bases and J lost 6 bases. The CDR3 consists of 14 residues. CDR1 SGHNT and CDR2 YENEEA come from the germline V gene. CDR3 in amino acids: CASSRTTGAGELFF. The CDR3 nucleotides read TGTGCCAGCAGCCGTACAACAGGGGCCGGGGAGCTGTTTTTT.

This clone was recorded only once. V and J are TRBV9 and TRBJ2-3; D is unresolved. There are 13 residues in the CDR3. CDR1 is SGDLS and CDR2 is YYNGEE in the germline V gene. V lost 0 bases, J lost 6 bases, and 8 bases lay in between. CDR3 protein: CASSVVRADTQYF. CDR3 nucleotide sequence: TGTGCCAGCAGCGTAGTCCGAGCGGATACGCAGTATTTT.

The J gene is TRBJ1-6, the V gene TRBV5-4; D remains ambiguous. Germline assignment: CDR1 SGHNT and CDR2 YYREEE (reference sequence). Trimming stripped 4 bases from V and 5 bases from J, with 10 bases between. This CDR3 has 14 amino acids. This CDR3 reads CASSPEVHNSPLHF. The CDR3 bases are TGTGCCAGCAGCCCGGAGGTGCATAATTCACCCCTCCACTTT.

The V and J genes are TRBV4-2 and TRBJ1-4; 7 positions agree with TRBD1. V was pared by 0 bases and J by 10 bases, with 11 bases of the junction left unmatched. The CDR3 runs to 16 residues. Germline assignment: CDR1 LGHNA and CDR2 YNFKEQ. Here the CDR3 reads CASSQEGAQGDSKLFF. CDR3 DNA sequence: TGTGCCAGCAGCCAAGAAGGTGCGCAGGGGGACTCAAAACTGTTTTTT.

This clone turned up a few times. The V call is TRBV28, the J call TRBJ1-2, with TRBD1 identical over 9 bases. V shed 5 bases, J shed 1 base, and the junction held 11 bases outside the gene matches. There are 17 residues in the CDR3. Germline-derived CDR1 and CDR2 are MDHEN and SYDVKM. The CDR3 region has the DNA TGTGCCAGCAGTGCTAGGACAGGGGCGAATTTTAACTATGGCTACACCTTC. This codes for CASSARTGANFNYGYTF.

V gene TRBV19 combines with J gene TRBJ2-7; D is possibly TRBD2 (5 bases). Germline values: CDR1 LNHDA, CDR2 SQIVND (reference sequence). There are 14 residues in the CDR3. The germline V and J ends were trimmed by 3 bases and 2 bases, with 11 bases remaining between them. The CDR3 is CASSMGAGTYEQYF. In DNA, the CDR3 is TGTGCCAGTAGTATGGGAGCCGGAACCTACGAGCAGTACTTC.

The chain recombines TRBV9 with TRBJ1-5; D unclear. Germline CDR1 is SGDLS and CDR2 is YYNGEE. The CDR3 has 14 amino acids. V dropped 0 bases and J dropped 5 bases, with 9 bases sitting between them. CDR3 residues: CASSVVDGDQPQHF. CDR3 in DNA: TGTGCCAGCAGCGTAGTGGACGGGGATCAGCCCCAGCATTTT.

J is TRBJ2-7 and V is TRBV18, with 10 positions matching TRBD1. V lost 5 bases, J lost 6 bases, and 7 bases stayed unmatched. Germline CDR1 KGHSH, CDR2 LQKENI. There are 14 residues in the CDR3. This chain's CDR3 is CASSGLDRGPEQYF. The CDR3 DNA reads TGTGCCAGCTCAGGACTCGACAGGGGGCCCGAGCAGTACTTC.

The V call is TRBV27, the J call TRBJ1-6; 12 nucleotides line up with TRBD1. Trimming removed 1 base from V and 8 bases from J; junction bases left unmatched: 12. Germline V gene data show CDR1 as MNHEY and CDR2 as SMNVEV (reference sequence). The CDR3 extends over 19 amino acids. CDR3 region: CASSLLGQGAGVADSPLHF. The CDR3, as DNA: TGTGCCAGCAGTTTATTGGGACAGGGGGCAGGGGTAGCTGATTCACCCCTCCACTTT.

The V call is TRBV5-1, the J call TRBJ2-5; 10 bases fit TRBD1. This CDR3 comprises 14 residues. J lost 3 bases, V lost 3 bases, and 2 bases had no gene match. Germline-derived CDR1 and CDR2 are SGHRS and YFSETQ. The CDR3 is CASSSGQGEETQYF. CDR3 coding DNA: TGCGCCAGCAGCTCCGGACAGGGGGAAGAGACCCAGTACTTC.

The chain has TRBV5-1 and TRBJ1-6, with TRBD1 matching over 7 bases. The V segment lost 4 bases and the J segment 10 bases; nucleotides outside the gene matches: 8. CDR1 SGHRS and CDR2 YFSETQ come from the germline V gene. This CDR3 spans 14 amino acids. This CDR3 reads CASSEGQVGSPLHF. The CDR3 DNA sequence: TGCGCCAGCAGCGAAGGACAGGTCGGCTCACCCCTCCACTTT.

This chain joins TRBV4-2 and TRBJ2-7; 9 nucleotides align to TRBD1. J gave up 4 bases and V 6 bases, and 10 bases lay outside the gene matches. The germline V gene encodes CDR1 LGHNA and CDR2 YNFKEQ. The length of the CDR3 is 15 residues. CDR3 bases: TGTGCCAGCAGTTCCGGGACAGGGAGTCTTTACGAGCAGTACTTC. Translated: CASSSGTGSLYEQYF.

This clone was observed at least ten times. A much larger clone differs by one base, so this may be a read error. In the same sample, other DNA sequences code for this CDR3. The chain couples TRBV6-1 to TRBJ2-1, with 8 positions matching TRBD2. The CDR3 is made up of 15 amino acids. V was pared by 2 bases and J by 0 bases, with 0 bases of the junction left unmatched. Germline V lookup: CDR1 MNHNS, CDR2 SASEGT. Written as DNA, the CDR3 is TGTGCCAGCAGTGAACTAGCGGGCTCCTACAATGAGCAGTTCTTC. It encodes CASSELAGSYNEQFF.

V and J are TRBV3-1 (or the pseudogene TRBV3-2) and TRBJ2-7; 9 bases map to TRBD1. CDR3 length: 16 residues. Germline loops: CDR1 LGHDT, CDR2 YNNKEL (reference sequence). V gave up 2 bases and J gave up 3 bases; unmatched junction bases: 8. CDR3 nucleotide sequence: TGTGCCAGCAGCCAAAGGGCGGGGACAGGGTTCTACGAGCAGTACTTC. Protein sequence: CASSQRAGTGFYEQYF.

This clone has a handful of counts. This rearrangement joins TRBV28 to TRBJ2-7; the match to TRBD2 covers 12 bases. The CDR3 consists of 17 residues. The V and J ends lost 6 bases and 5 bases, in that order; junction bases with no gene match: 14. Germline V lookup: CDR1 MDHEN, CDR2 SYDVKM. CDR3 amino acids: CASSSRRLAGGPDEQYF. The CDR3, as DNA: TGTGCCAGCAGCTCACGGCGGCTAGCGGGAGGGCCTGACGAGCAGTACTTC.